This TCR beta chain was sequenced in a study of shared clonotypes between healthy human individuals. Whole-study context: Three plates each covered CD4 naive and memory; CD8 naive two, CD8 memory one.

Whole-study findings and limits: Sample collection involved blood only; tissue repertoires are likely different.

Comment on this clone: Its antigen remains unidentified.

The naive CD8 population came from CD45RO-negative cells selected for CCR7, without terminally differentiated effector memory CD45RA+ cells. The V and J ends lost 2 bases and 7 bases respectively, with 9 bases between them. The germline V gene has CDR1 SGHDT and CDR2 YYEEEE. CDR3 length: 12 amino acids. Each subset's genomic DNA was shared equally among a number of immunoSEQ plates. Template for every sorted-subset replicate PCR totaled around 200 ng DNA, tens of thousands of T cell genomes. Here immunoSEQ multiplex PCR was the method, and the copy in TCRdb shows in-frame clones only, minus some. Altogether 500,000 to 700,000 clones are present, roughly 95% being singletons, with the ten largest covering about 0.11%.

The sample consisted of naive CD8+ T cells sorted from blood. The clonotype comes from a woman aged 25-40 years in good health. The chain carries TRBV5-6 and TRBJ1-1, with D possibly being TRBD1 (6 bases). CDR3: CASSFATGEAFF. CDR3 in DNA: TGTGCCAGCAGCTTTGCGACAGGTGAAGCTTTCTTT.